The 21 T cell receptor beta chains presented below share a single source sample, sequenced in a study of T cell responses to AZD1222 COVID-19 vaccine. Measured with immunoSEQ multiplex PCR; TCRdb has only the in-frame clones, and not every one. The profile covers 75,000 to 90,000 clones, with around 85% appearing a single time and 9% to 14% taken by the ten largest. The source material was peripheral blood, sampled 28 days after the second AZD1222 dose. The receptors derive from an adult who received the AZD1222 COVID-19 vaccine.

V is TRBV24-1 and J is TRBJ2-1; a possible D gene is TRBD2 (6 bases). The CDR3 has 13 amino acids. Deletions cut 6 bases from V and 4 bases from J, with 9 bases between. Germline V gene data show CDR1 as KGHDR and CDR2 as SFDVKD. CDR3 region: CATSSRGYNEQFF. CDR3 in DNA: TGTGCCACCAGTTCACGGGGGTACAATGAGCAGTTCTTC.

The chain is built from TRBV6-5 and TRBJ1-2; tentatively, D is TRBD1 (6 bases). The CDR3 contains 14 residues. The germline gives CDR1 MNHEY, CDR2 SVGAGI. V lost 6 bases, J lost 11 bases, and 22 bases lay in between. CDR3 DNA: TGTGCCAGCAGACCATCCGATTGGGGGGGGCGGTACACCTTC. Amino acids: CASRPSDWGGRYTF.

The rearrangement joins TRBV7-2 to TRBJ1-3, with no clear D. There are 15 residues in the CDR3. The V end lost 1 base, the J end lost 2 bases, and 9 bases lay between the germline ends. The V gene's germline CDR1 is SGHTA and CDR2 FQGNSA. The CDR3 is CASSLVLGAGNTIYF. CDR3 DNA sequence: TGTGCCAGCAGCTTAGTGCTAGGTGCTGGAAACACCATATATTTT.

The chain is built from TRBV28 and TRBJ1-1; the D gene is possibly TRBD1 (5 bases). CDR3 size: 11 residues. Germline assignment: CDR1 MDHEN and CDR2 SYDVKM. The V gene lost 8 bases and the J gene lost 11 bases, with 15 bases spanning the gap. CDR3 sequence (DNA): TGTGCCAGCGGATCTACTGAGGGGGCTTTCTTT. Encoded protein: CASGSTEGAFF.

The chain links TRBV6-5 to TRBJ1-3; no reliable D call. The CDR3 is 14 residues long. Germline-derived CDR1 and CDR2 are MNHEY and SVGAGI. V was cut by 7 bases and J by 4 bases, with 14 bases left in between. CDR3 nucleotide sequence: TGTGCCAGCAAGGATCAGTTAGCGGGAAACACCATATATTTT. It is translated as CASKDQLAGNTIYF.

The chain's CDR3 is CASSYPSTVEEQYF. For the CDR3, the DNA is TGTGCCAGCAGTTACCCCTCAACCGTGGAGGAGCAGTACTTC. The chain recombines TRBV6-2 or TRBV6-3 with TRBJ2-7, with D uncertain. Looked up from germline, CDR1 is MNHEY and CDR2 is SVGEGT. V was trimmed by 2 bases and J by 7 bases, leaving 15 bases between them. There are 14 residues in the CDR3.

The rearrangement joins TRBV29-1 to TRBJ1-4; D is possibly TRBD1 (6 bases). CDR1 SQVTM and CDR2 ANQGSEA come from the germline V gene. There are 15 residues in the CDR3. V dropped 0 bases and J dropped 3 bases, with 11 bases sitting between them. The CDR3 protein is CSVEEGGFANEKLFF. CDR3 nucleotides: TGCAGCGTTGAAGAAGGGGGATTTGCTAATGAAAAACTGTTTTTT.

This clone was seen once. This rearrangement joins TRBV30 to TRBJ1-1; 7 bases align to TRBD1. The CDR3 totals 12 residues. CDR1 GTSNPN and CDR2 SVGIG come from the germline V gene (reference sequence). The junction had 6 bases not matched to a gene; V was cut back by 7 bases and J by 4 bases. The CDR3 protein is CAFDRVVTEAFF. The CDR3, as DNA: TGTGCCTTTGACAGGGTAGTCACTGAAGCTTTCTTT.

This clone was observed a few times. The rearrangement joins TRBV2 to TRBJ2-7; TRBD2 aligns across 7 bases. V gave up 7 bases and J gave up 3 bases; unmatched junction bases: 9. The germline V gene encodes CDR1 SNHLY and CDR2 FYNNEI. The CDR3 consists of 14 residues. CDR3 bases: TGTGCCAGCAACACGGGAGGTGGGCGCTACGAGCAGTACTTC. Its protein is CASNTGGGRYEQYF. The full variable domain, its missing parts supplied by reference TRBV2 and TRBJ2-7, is EPEVTQTPSHQVTQMGQEVILRCVPISNHLYFYWYRQILGQKVEFLVSFYNNEISEKSEIFDDQFSVERPDGSNFTLKIRSTKLEDSAMYFCASNTGGGRYEQYFGPGTRLTVT.

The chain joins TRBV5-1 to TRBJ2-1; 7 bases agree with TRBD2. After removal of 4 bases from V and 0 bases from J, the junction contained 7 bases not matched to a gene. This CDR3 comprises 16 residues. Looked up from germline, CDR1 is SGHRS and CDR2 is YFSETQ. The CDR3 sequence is CASSRRAGSSYNEQFF. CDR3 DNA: TGCGCCAGCAGCCGGAGAGCGGGAAGCTCCTACAATGAGCAGTTCTTC.

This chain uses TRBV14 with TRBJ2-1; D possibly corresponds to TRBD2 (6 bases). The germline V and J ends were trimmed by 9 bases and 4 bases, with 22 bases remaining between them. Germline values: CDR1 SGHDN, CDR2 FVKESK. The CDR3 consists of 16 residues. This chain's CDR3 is CASPLATQGMYNEQFF. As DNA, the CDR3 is TGTGCCAGTCCGCTAGCGACCCAAGGGATGTACAATGAGCAGTTCTTC.

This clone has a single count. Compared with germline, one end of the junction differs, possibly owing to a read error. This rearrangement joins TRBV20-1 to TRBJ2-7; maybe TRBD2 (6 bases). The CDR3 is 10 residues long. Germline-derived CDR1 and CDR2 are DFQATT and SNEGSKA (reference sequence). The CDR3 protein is CCASDYEQYF. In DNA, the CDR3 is TGTTGTGCTAGCGATTACGAGCAGTACTTC.

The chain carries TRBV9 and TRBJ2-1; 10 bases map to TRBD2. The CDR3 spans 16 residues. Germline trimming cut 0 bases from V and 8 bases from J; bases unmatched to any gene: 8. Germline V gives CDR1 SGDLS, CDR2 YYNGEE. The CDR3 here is CASSVASLAGAHEQFF. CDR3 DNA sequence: TGTGCCAGCAGCGTAGCTTCGCTAGCGGGGGCCCATGAGCAGTTCTTC.

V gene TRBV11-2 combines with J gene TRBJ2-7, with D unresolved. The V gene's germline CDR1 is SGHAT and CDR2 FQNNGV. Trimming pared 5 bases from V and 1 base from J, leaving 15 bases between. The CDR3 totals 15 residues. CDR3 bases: TGTGCCAGCAGCCTGTTGGGGATTAAATCCTACGAGCAGTACTTC. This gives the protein CASSLLGIKSYEQYF.

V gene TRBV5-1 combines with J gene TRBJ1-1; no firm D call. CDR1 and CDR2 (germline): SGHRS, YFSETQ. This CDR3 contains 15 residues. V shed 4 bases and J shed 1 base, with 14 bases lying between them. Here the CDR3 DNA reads TGCGCCAGCAGCCACCTGACGCGGAGGAACACTGAAGCTTTCTTT. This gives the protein CASSHLTRRNTEAFF.

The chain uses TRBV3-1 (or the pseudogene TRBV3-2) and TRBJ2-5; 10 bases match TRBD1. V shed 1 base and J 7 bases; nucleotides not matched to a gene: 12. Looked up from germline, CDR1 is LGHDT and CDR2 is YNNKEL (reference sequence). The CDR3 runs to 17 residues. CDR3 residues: CASSQVGGQGIRGTQYF. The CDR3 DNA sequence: TGTGCCAGCAGCCAAGTCGGGGGACAGGGGATAAGGGGGACCCAGTACTTC.

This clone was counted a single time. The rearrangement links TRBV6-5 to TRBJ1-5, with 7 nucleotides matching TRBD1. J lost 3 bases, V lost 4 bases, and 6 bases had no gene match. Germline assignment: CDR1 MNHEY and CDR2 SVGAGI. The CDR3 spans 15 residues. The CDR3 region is CASSSTGVHNQPQHF. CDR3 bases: TGTGCCAGCAGTTCTACAGGGGTCCACAATCAGCCCCAGCATTTT.

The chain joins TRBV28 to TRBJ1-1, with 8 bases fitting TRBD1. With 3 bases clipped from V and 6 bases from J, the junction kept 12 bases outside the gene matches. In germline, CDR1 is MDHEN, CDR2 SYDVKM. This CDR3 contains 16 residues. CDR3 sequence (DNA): TGTGCCAGCAGTTTGCCCTCCTGGACAGGGCGACCTGAAGCTTTCTTT. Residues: CASSLPSWTGRPEAFF.

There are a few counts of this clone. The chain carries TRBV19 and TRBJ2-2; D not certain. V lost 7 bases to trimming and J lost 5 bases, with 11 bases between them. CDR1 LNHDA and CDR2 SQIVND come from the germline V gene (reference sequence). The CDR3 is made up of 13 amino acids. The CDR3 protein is CASTTDGTGELFF. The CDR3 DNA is TGTGCCAGTACCACGGACGGAACCGGGGAGCTGTTTTTT.

The chain's CDR3 is CASSESGRSSSYEQYF. The CDR3 DNA follows: TGCGCCAGCAGTGAGTCGGGTAGATCTTCCTCCTACGAGCAGTACTTC. This chain uses TRBV10-2 with TRBJ2-7; no clear D. V lost 0 bases and J lost 0, with 12 bases in between. Germline V gene sequence: CDR1 WSHSY, CDR2 SAAADI. The CDR3 length is 16 residues.

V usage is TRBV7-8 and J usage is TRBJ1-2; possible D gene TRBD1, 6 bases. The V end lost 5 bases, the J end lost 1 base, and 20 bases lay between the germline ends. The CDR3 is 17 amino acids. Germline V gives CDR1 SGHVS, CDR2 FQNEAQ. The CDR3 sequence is CASSRSTFTGLNYGYTF. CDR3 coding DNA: TGTGCCAGCAGCCGCAGCACTTTCACAGGGCTTAACTATGGCTACACCTTC.